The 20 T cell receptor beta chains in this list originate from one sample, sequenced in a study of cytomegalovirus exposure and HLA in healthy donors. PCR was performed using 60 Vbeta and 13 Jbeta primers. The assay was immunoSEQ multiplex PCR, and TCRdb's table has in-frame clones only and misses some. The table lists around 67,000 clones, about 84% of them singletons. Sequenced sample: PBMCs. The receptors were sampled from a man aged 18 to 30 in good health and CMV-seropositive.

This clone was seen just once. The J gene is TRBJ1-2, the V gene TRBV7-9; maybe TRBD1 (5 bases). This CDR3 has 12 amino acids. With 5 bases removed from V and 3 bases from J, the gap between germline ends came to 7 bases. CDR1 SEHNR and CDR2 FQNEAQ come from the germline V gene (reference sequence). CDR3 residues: CASSRGDYGYTF. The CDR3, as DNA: TGTGCCAGCAGCCGGGGGGACTATGGCTACACCTTC.

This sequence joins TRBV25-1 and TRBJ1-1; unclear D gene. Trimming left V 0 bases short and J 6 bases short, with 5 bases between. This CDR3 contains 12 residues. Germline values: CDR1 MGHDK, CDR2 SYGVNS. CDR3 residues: CASSEYGAEAFF. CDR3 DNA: TGTGCCAGCAGTGAATACGGGGCTGAAGCTTTCTTT.

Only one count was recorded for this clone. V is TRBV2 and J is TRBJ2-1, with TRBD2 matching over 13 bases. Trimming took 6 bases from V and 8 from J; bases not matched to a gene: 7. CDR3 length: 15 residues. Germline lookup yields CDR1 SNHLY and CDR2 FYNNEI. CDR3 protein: CASRGTSGKVHEQFF. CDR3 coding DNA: TGTGCCAGCAGAGGGACTAGCGGGAAGGTTCATGAGCAGTTCTTC.

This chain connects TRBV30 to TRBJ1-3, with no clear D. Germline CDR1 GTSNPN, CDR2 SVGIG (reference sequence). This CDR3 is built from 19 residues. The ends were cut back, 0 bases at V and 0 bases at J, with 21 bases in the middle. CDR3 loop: CAWSVNLTPNRRSGNTIYF. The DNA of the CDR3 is TGTGCCTGGAGTGTTAATTTGACACCAAACCGACGCTCTGGAAACACCATATATTTT. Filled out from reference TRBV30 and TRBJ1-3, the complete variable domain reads SQTIHQWPATLVQPVGSPLSLECTVEGTSNPNLYWYRQAAGRGLQLLFYSVGIGQISSEVPQNLSASRPQDRQFILSSKKLLLSDSGFYLCAWSVNLTPNRRSGNTIYFGEGSWLTVV.

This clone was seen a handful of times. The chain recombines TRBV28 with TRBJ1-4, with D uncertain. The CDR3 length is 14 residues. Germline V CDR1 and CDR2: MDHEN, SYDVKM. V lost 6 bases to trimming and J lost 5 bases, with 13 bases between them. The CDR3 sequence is CASSSWAQNEKLFF. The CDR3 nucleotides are TGTGCCAGCAGCTCGTGGGCACAGAATGAAAAACTGTTTTTT.

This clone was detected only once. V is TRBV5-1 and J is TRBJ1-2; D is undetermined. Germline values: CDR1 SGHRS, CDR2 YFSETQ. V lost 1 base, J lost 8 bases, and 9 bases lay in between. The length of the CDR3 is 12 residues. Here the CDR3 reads CASSLNAGGYTF. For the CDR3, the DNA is TGCGCCAGCAGCTTGAACGCGGGCGGCTACACCTTC.

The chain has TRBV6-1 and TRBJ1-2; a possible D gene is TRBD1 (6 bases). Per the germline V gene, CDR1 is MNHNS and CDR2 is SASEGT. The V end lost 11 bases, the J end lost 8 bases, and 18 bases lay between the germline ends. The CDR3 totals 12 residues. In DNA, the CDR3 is TGTGCCGGCTGTGACAGGACTAGAGGCTACACCTTC. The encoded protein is CAGCDRTRGYTF.

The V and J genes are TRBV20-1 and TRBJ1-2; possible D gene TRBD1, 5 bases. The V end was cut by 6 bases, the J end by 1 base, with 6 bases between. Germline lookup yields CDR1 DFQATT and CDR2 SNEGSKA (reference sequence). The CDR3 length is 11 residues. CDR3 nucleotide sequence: TGCAGTGCAGGGGATAACTATGGCTACACCTTC. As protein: CSAGDNYGYTF.

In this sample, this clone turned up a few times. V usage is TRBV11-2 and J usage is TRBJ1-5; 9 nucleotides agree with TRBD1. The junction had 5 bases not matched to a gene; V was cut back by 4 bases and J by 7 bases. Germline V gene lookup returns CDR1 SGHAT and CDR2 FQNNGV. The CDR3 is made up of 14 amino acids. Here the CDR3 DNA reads TGTGCCAGCAGCTCCACAGGGGGCCTCCAGCCCCAGCATTTT. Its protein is CASSSTGGLQPQHF.

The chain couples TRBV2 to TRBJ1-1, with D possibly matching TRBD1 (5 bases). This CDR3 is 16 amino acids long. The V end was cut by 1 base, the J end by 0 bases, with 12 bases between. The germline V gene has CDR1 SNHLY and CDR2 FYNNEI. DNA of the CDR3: TGTGCCAGCAGTGAAGTCCTTACAGGAGTGAACACTGAAGCTTTCTTT. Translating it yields CASSEVLTGVNTEAFF. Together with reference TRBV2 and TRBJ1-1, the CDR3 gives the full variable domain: EPEVTQTPSHQVTQMGQEVILRCVPISNHLYFYWYRQILGQKVEFLVSFYNNEISEKSEIFDDQFSVERPDGSNFTLKIRSTKLEDSAMYFCASSEVLTGVNTEAFFGQGTRLTVV.

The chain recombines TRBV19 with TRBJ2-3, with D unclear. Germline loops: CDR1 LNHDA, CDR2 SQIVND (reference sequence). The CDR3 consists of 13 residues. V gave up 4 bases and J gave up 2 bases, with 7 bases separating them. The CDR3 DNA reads TGTGCCAGTAGTACAGGTTTCACAGATACGCAGTATTTT. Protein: CASSTGFTDTQYF.

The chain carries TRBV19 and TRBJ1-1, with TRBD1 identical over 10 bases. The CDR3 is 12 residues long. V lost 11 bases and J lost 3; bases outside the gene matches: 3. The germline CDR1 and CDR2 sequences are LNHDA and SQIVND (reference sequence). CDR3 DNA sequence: TGTGCCGCCGGGACAGGGGACACTGAAGCTTTCTTT. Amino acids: CAAGTGDTEAFF.

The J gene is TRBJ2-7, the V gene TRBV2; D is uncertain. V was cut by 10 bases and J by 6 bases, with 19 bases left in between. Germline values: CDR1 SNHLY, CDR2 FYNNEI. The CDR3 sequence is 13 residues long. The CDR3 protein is CANNDLLRGEQYF. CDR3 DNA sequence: TGTGCCAACAACGACCTTCTTCGAGGCGAGCAGTACTTC.

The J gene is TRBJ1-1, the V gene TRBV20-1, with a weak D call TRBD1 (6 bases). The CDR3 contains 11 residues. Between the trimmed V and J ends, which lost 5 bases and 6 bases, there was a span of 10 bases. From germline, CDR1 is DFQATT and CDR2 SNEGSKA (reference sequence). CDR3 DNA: TGCAGTGCTCCAGGACAGTCTGAAGCTTTCTTT. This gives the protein CSAPGQSEAFF.

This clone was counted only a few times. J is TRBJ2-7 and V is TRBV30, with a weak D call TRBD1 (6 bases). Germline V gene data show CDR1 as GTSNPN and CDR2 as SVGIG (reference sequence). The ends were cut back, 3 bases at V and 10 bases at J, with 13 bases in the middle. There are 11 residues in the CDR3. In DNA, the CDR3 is TGTGCCTGGAGCTTAGACAGGATCCAGTACTTC. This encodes CAWSLDRIQYF.

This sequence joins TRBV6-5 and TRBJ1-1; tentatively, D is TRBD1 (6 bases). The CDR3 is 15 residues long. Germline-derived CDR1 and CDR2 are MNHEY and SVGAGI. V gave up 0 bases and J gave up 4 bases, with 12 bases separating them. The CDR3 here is CASSYSGGAGTEAFF. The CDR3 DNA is TGTGCCAGCAGTTACTCAGGGGGGGCAGGCACTGAAGCTTTCTTT.

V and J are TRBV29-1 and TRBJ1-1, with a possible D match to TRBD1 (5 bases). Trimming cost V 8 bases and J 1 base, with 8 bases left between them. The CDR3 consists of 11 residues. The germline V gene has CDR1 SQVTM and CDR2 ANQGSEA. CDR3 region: CSFRGNTEAFF. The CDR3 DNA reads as TGCAGCTTTAGGGGGAACACTGAAGCTTTCTTT. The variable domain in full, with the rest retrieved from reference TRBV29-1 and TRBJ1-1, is SAVISQKPSRDICQRGTSLTIQCQVDSQVTMMFWYRQQPGQSLTLIATANQGSEATYESGFVIDKFPISRPNLTFSTLTVSNMSPEDSSIYLCSFRGNTEAFFGQGTRLTVV.

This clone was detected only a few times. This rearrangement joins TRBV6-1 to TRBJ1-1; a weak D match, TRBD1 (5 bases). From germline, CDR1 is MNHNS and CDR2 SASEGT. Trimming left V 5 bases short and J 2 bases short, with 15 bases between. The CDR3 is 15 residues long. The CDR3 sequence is CASSRYHDSNTEAFF. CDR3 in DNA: TGTGCCAGCAGTCGATATCACGACAGTAACACTGAAGCTTTCTTT.

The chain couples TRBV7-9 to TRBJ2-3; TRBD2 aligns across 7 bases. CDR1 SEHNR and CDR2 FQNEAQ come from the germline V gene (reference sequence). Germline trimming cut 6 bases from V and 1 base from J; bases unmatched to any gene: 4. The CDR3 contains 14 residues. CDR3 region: CASSLAVRTDTQYF. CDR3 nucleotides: TGTGCCAGCAGTCTAGCGGTGCGCACAGATACGCAGTATTTT.

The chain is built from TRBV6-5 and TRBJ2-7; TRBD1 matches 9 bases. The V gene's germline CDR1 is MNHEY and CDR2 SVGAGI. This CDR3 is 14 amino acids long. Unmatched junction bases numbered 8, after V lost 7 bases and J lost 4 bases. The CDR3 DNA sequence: TGTGCCAGCAAAACCGGGACAGGGTCGTACGAGCAGTACTTC. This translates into CASKTGTGSYEQYF.